This entry lists 20 T cell receptor beta chains sequenced from one sample in a study of T cell responses to AZD1222 COVID-19 vaccine. Profiled with immunoSEQ multiplex PCR; TCRdb holds only in-frame clones, not every one. The sample carries about 82,000 clones, 85% to 95% recorded once. Sequenced material: peripheral blood, taken on day 0 of AZD1222 vaccination. These receptors all stem from an adult in good health.

CDR3 nucleotides: TGTGCCAGCAGCTTAGTTCAGGGGATGAACACTGAAGCTTTCTTT. Translation: CASSLVQGMNTEAFF. V is TRBV7-2 and J is TRBJ1-1, with TRBD1 as a possible D gene (6 bases). CDR1 is SGHTA and CDR2 is FQGNSA in the germline V gene. This CDR3 spans 15 amino acids. Trimming removed 1 base at V and 0 bases at J, with 9 bases between.

Comments on this clone: At the DNA level, this CDR3 is encoded by other sequences in the same sample as well. The chain links TRBV9 to TRBJ2-3; D possibly corresponds to TRBD1 (5 bases). Deletions cut 0 bases from V and 4 bases from J, with 6 bases between. CDR1 and CDR2 (germline): SGDLS, YYNGEE. The CDR3 has 13 amino acids. CDR3 sequence (DNA): TGTGCCAGCAGCGTAGGGGGCCCAGATACGCAGTATTTT. This encodes CASSVGGPDTQYF.

This chain uses TRBV6-5 with TRBJ2-7, with 7 positions matching TRBD2. The junction had 6 bases not matched to a gene; V was cut back by 0 bases and J by 1 base. The CDR3 length is 16 residues. Germline V CDR1 and CDR2: MNHEY, SVGAGI. The CDR3 DNA reads as TGTGCCAGCAGTTACTCCCCGGGAGGTGGGTCCTACGAGCAGTACTTC. It codes for CASSYSPGGGSYEQYF.

As DNA, the CDR3 is TGTGCCAGCAGCTCTACTAGCGGGCAAGAGACCCAGTACTTC. This sequence encodes CASSSTSGQETQYF. This chain connects TRBV7-2 to TRBJ2-5, with 9 bases aligning to TRBD2. CDR3 length: 14 residues. From germline, CDR1 is SGHTA and CDR2 FQGNSA. The V segment lost 4 bases and the J segment 2 bases; nucleotides outside the gene matches: 2.

V is TRBV5-1 and J is TRBJ1-4; D remains ambiguous. This CDR3 contains 15 residues. CDR1 is SGHRS, CDR2 YFSETQ, per germline. V was shortened by 2 bases and J by 8 bases, with 16 bases between the two germline ends. This CDR3 reads CASSFRWAIDEKLFF. The CDR3 region has the DNA TGCGCCAGCAGCTTTAGGTGGGCGATCGACGAAAAACTGTTTTTT.

The chain uses TRBV4-3 and TRBJ1-3; 9 bases are shared with TRBD1. The trim removed 3 bases at V and 4 bases at J, leaving 4 bases unmatched. The CDR3 extends over 15 amino acids. Germline V gene sequence: CDR1 LGHNA, CDR2 YSLEER. The CDR3 nucleotides read TGCGCCAGCAGCCAGGGACAGGGAAGAGGAAACACCATATATTTT. Translated: CASSQGQGRGNTIYF.

This sequence joins TRBV10-2 and TRBJ1-2, with 9 nucleotides matching TRBD1. The J segment lost 4 bases and the V segment lost 9 bases, leaving 6 bases of the junction unmatched. The germline gives CDR1 WSHSY, CDR2 SAAADI. CDR3 length equals 13 residues. Here the CDR3 DNA reads TGCGCCAGTGCCCGGGACAGGGCCTATGGCTACACCTTC. Translated, it gives CASARDRAYGYTF.

The rearrangement links TRBV5-1 to TRBJ1-2, with D perhaps matching TRBD1 (5 bases). CDR1 and CDR2 from the germline V gene are SGHRS and YFSETQ. V gave up 0 bases and J gave up 7 bases, with 10 bases separating them. The CDR3 is 13 amino acids. The CDR3 sequence is CASSLAGMGGYTF. The CDR3 DNA reads TGCGCCAGCAGCTTGGCAGGGATGGGTGGCTACACCTTC. The full variable domain, in which reference TRBV5-1 and TRBJ1-2 provide the parts outside the CDR3, is KAGVTQTPRYLIKTRGQQVTLSCSPISGHRSVSWYQQTPGQGLQFLFEYFSETQRNKGNFPGRFSGRQFSNSRSEMNVSTLELGDSALYLCASSLAGMGGYTFGSGTRLTVV.

V gene TRBV6-5 combines with J gene TRBJ1-3; D is unclear. Germline assignment: CDR1 MNHEY and CDR2 SVGAGI. Trimming cost V 0 bases and J 0 bases, with 9 bases left between them. This CDR3 contains 16 residues. The DNA of the CDR3 is TGTGCCAGCAGTTACTCGAACGGCCGCTCTGGAAACACCATATATTTT. It codes for CASSYSNGRSGNTIYF.

As for this clone: Compared with germline, one end of the junction differs, possibly owing to a read error. The genes are TRBV6-1 and TRBJ2-6, with a weak D call TRBD1 (5 bases). CDR1 is MNHNS, CDR2 SASEGT, per germline. CDR3 length: 17 residues. CDR3 region: CAGSAGYRSSGANVLTF. As DNA, the CDR3 is TGTGCCGGCAGTGCAGGGTACAGGAGCTCTGGGGCCAACGTCCTGACTTTC.

The rearrangement uses TRBV9 and TRBJ2-6; D gene ambiguous. This CDR3 has 15 residues. Trimming removed 0 bases from V and 2 bases from J, with 6 bases in between. Germline V CDR1 and CDR2: SGDLS, YYNGEE. The CDR3 region is CASSVGSAGANVLTF. In nucleotides, the CDR3 is TGTGCCAGCAGCGTAGGGTCGGCTGGGGCCAACGTCCTGACTTTC.

This clone has only one observation. The V and J genes are TRBV30 and TRBJ2-4; TRBD2 is a possible D gene (6 bases). Trimming shortened V by 2 bases and J by 0 bases, and 8 bases separated the two germline ends. The CDR3 has 14 residues. Germline lookup yields CDR1 GTSNPN and CDR2 SVGIG (reference sequence). The CDR3 sequence: CAWSPGLAKNIQYF. CDR3 coding DNA: TGTGCCTGGAGTCCGGGACTAGCCAAAAACATTCAGTACTTC.

The chain links TRBV19 to TRBJ2-4; TRBD1 matches at 9 bases. The germline CDR1 and CDR2 sequences are LNHDA and SQIVND (reference sequence). The CDR3 runs to 15 residues. The V and J ends lost 4 bases and 8 bases, in that order; junction bases with no gene match: 9. For the CDR3, the DNA is TGTGCCAGTAGTAGAAAACAGGGGGCTCGGGACATTCAGTACTTC. This translates into CASSRKQGARDIQYF.

CDR3 nucleotides: TGTGCCTGGAATTCAGGAAAGGGCAATCAGCCCCAGCATTTT. Protein product: CAWNSGKGNQPQHF. This chain links TRBV30 with TRBJ1-5; the D is unclear. The CDR3 loop spans 14 amino acids. Germline CDR1 reads GTSNPN; CDR2 reads SVGIG (reference sequence). The germline V and J ends were trimmed by 4 bases and 2 bases, with 12 bases remaining between them. The full variable domain, with the rest looked up from reference TRBV30 and TRBJ1-5, is SQTIHQWPATLVQPVGSPLSLECTVEGTSNPNLYWYRQAAGRGLQLLFYSVGIGQISSEVPQNLSASRPQDRQFILSSKKLLLSDSGFYLCAWNSGKGNQPQHFGDGTRLSIL.

The J gene is TRBJ1-1, the V gene TRBV19, with D maybe TRBD1 (6 bases). This CDR3 contains 15 residues. Germline V gives CDR1 LNHDA, CDR2 SQIVND (reference sequence). V was clipped by 4 bases and J by 1 base, with 13 bases between them. The CDR3 loop is CASSTRQASNTEAFF. The CDR3 DNA reads TGTGCCAGTAGTACGAGACAGGCCTCGAACACTGAAGCTTTCTTT.

This chain connects TRBV6-5 to TRBJ1-2; D ambiguous. V was clipped by 4 bases and J by 6 bases, with 9 bases between them. This CDR3 comprises 12 residues. Germline V gene sequence: CDR1 MNHEY, CDR2 SVGAGI. The CDR3 region has the DNA TGTGCCAGCAGTTGGGATGGGGATGGCTACACCTTC. This gives the protein CASSWDGDGYTF.

The genes are TRBV2 and TRBJ1-2; TRBD1 is a possible D gene (5 bases). Germline CDR1 reads SNHLY; CDR2 reads FYNNEI. The CDR3 is 12 residues long. V was shortened by 2 bases and J by 5 bases, with 6 bases between the two germline ends. The CDR3 DNA reads TGTGCCAGCAGTGAACAGGGTTATGGCTACACCTTC. Translated: CASSEQGYGYTF.

Only one count was recorded for this clone. The gene calls are TRBV6-4 and TRBJ2-1; D possibly corresponds to TRBD1 (6 bases). This CDR3 is 16 amino acids long. Germline V lookup: CDR1 MRHNA, CDR2 SNTAGT. Trimming took off 1 base at V and 7 bases at J, with 17 bases between the two ends. The DNA of the CDR3 is TGTGCCAGCAGTGACTTAAGTCAGGGGAGTAAGAATGAGCAGTTCTTC. Encoded protein: CASSDLSQGSKNEQFF.

This sequence joins TRBV11-2 and TRBJ2-7, with D perhaps given as TRBD1 or TRBD2 (7 bases each). Germline CDR1 is SGHAT and CDR2 is FQNNGV. CDR3 length equals 13 residues. V gave up 4 bases and J gave up 3 bases, with 10 bases separating them. The CDR3 bases are TGTGCCAGCAGCTCAGGGGGGGTCTACGAGCAGTACTTC. As protein: CASSSGGVYEQYF.

On this clone: The same CDR3 is also encoded by other DNA sequences in this sample. The V gene is TRBV12-5, the J gene TRBJ1-1, with D possibly matching TRBD1 (5 bases). The CDR3 loop spans 13 amino acids. The V and J ends lost 2 bases and 4 bases respectively, with 8 bases between them. The germline gives CDR1 LGHNT, CDR2 FRNRAP. The DNA of the CDR3 is TGTGCTAGTGGTTTGTCTGGGGGCACTGAAGCTTTCTTT. This codes for CASGLSGGTEAFF.